Listed below are T cell receptor beta chains from one sample, sequenced in a study of blood T cell repertoires in COVID-19. The repertoire was sequenced with immunoSEQ multiplex PCR; TCRdb's copy has only in-frame clones and lacks some. The sample holds 360,000 or so clones; 90% are singletons and the top ten take 6.5%. The sequenced material came from peripheral blood. Receptors originate from a man aged 18 to 29 with active or convalescent COVID-19. CDR3s include the opening cysteine and the closing phenylalanine or tryptophan. The D gene is left open where the match is weak. Size tells how often a clone was seen (once, few, many) or the class of an expanded clone, and some rows leave it out.

CDR3aa	CDR3nt	j_gene	abundance	v_gene	d_gene	len
CATHPSRDYGYTF	TGTGCCACCCACCCGAGCCGGGACTATGGCTACACCTTC	TRBJ1-2	NA	TRBV19	NA	13
CASSPRTGMDNYGYTF	TGTGCCAGCAGTCCAAGGACAGGGATGGATAACTATGGCTACACCTTC	TRBJ1-2	NA	TRBV3-1/TRBV3-2	TRBD1	16
CASSPTGLAGYEQYF	TGTGCCAGCAGCCCGACTGGACTAGCGGGTTACGAGCAGTACTTC	TRBJ2-7	once	TRBV14	TRBD2	15
CASSQETSGPRVGTDTQYF	TGTGCCAGCAGCCAAGAGACTAGCGGGCCTCGGGTTGGCACAGATACGCAGTATTTT	TRBJ2-3	NA	TRBV3-1/TRBV3-2	TRBD2	19
CASSPIPGYTEAFF	TGTGCCAGCAGCCCCATTCCGGGTTATACTGAAGCTTTCTTT	TRBJ1-1	few	TRBV7-2	NA	14
CSATGYNEQFF	TGCAGCGCGACGGGTTACAATGAGCAGTTCTTC	TRBJ2-1	NA	TRBV20-1	NA	11
CASTPPGGPHQPQHF	TGTGCCAGCACTCCCCCCGGGGGGCCACATCAGCCCCAGCATTTT	TRBJ1-5	NA	TRBV6-6	NA	15
CASSQAGQGENYGYTF	TGTGCCAGCAGCCAGGCGGGACAGGGTGAGAACTATGGCTACACCTTC	TRBJ1-2	NA	TRBV4-2	TRBD1	16
CASSGINSMGQVRYGYTF	TGTGCCAGCAGCGGAATAAATTCTATGGGACAGGTCAGATATGGCTACACCTTC	TRBJ1-2	once	TRBV3-1/TRBV3-2	TRBD1	18
CASSKNVRGEKLFF	TGTGCCAGCAGCAAAAACGTTAGGGGTGAAAAACTGTTTTTT	TRBJ1-4	NA	TRBV21-1	NA	14
CASRGSGGRADTQYF	TGTGCCAGCCGCGGTTCGGGGGGGCGAGCAGATACGCAGTATTTT	TRBJ2-3	NA	TRBV28	TRBD2	15
CASTRTGGWETQYF	TGTGCCAGCACTCGGACAGGGGGCTGGGAGACCCAGTACTTC	TRBJ2-5	NA	TRBV2	TRBD1	14
CASRPQGSNYGYTF	TGTGCCAGTAGACCCCAGGGAAGTAACTATGGCTACACCTTC	TRBJ1-2	NA	TRBV27	NA	14
CASSSGQRNGYTF	TGTGCCAGCAGCTCGGGACAGCGTAACGGCTACACCTTC	TRBJ1-2	NA	TRBV11-2	TRBD1	13
CASSLGHLYTF	TGTGCCAGCAGCTTGGGACACCTCTACACCTTC	TRBJ1-2	NA	TRBV7-9	NA	11
CASSGPGSYNSPLHF	TGTGCCAGCAGCGGACCGGGGTCCTATAATTCACCCCTCCACTTT	TRBJ1-6	NA	TRBV7-2	NA	15
CASSRTGTGGAANSPLHF	TGTGCCAGTAGTCGAACCGGGACAGGGGGCGCGGCTAATTCACCCCTCCACTTT	TRBJ1-6	NA	TRBV19	TRBD1	18
CASSPLTQQETQYF	TGTGCCAGCAGCCCACTGACTCAACAAGAGACCCAGTACTTC	TRBJ2-5	NA	TRBV7-2	NA	14
CASSTGVPTYNEQFF	TGTGCCAGCAGTACCGGGGTGCCAACCTACAATGAGCAGTTCTTC	TRBJ2-1	once	TRBV6-2/TRBV6-3	NA	15
CASSNNGGTSNQPQHF	TGTGCCAGCAGTAACAACGGAGGGACGAGCAATCAGCCCCAGCATTTT	TRBJ1-5	NA	TRBV27	NA	16
CASSDSGLYNSPLHF	TGTGCCAGCAGTGACTCGGGCCTCTATAATTCACCCCTCCACTTT	TRBJ1-6	NA	TRBV6-4	NA	15
CASSLPGGNYGYTF	TGTGCCAGCAGTCTACCCGGGGGGAACTATGGCTACACCTTC	TRBJ1-2	NA	TRBV28	NA	14
CASTRGDSGANVLTF	TGCGCCAGCACCCGAGGTGACTCTGGGGCCAACGTCCTGACTTTC	TRBJ2-6	NA	TRBV5-1	NA	15
CASSQDLLLSREQFF	TGTGCCAGCAGCCAAGATTTGCTCCTATCCCGTGAGCAGTTCTTC	TRBJ2-1	NA	TRBV3-1/TRBV3-2	NA	15
CASSFKGDQPQHF	TGCGCCAGCAGCTTTAAAGGGGATCAGCCCCAGCATTTT	TRBJ1-5	few	TRBV5-1	NA	13
CASSSLWALDQPQHF	TGTGCCAGCAGCTCGTTGTGGGCGCTGGATCAGCCCCAGCATTTT	TRBJ1-5	NA	TRBV7-2	NA	15
CASREPGVGTGELFF	TGTGCCAGCAGAGAGCCAGGGGTGGGCACCGGGGAGCTGTTTTTT	TRBJ2-2	NA	TRBV2	NA	15
CASSPMEGQGEGLTYEQYF	TGTGCCAGCAGCCCCATGGAAGGGCAGGGGGAAGGCCTTACCTACGAGCAGTACTTC	TRBJ2-7	NA	TRBV7-9	TRBD1	19
CASSLGDRAGNTIYF	TGCGCCAGCAGTTTGGGGGACAGGGCCGGAAACACCATATATTTT	TRBJ1-3	few	TRBV5-1	TRBD1	15
CAIGTSGGAADTQYF	TGTGCCATCGGGACTAGCGGGGGGGCAGCAGATACGCAGTATTTT	TRBJ2-3	NA	TRBV10-3	TRBD2	15
CASSQELTRGNNEQFF	TGCGCCAGCAGCCAAGAGTTGACCAGGGGGAACAATGAGCAGTTCTTC	TRBJ2-1	NA	TRBV4-1	TRBD1	16
CATQPTSGQETQYF	TGCGCCACCCAGCCCACTAGCGGCCAAGAGACCCAGTACTTC	TRBJ2-5	NA	TRBV5-1	TRBD2	14
CASSQTGLRNTEAFF	TGTGCCAGCAGCCAAACAGGGCTACGAAACACTGAAGCTTTCTTT	TRBJ1-1	NA	TRBV7-2	NA	15
CAWSGLAGFTDTQYF	TGTGCCTGGAGTGGGTTAGCGGGGTTCACAGATACGCAGTATTTT	TRBJ2-3	NA	TRBV30	TRBD2	15
CASSGQGAGANVLTF	TGTGCCAGCAGCGGACAGGGGGCCGGGGCCAACGTGCTGACTTTC	TRBJ2-6	NA	TRBV11-2	TRBD1	15
CASSLGQGPGNTIYF	TGCGCCAGCAGCTTGGGACAGGGCCCCGGAAACACCATATATTTT	TRBJ1-3	NA	TRBV5-1	TRBD1	15
CASTNPGWHF	TGTGCCAGCACCAACCCGGGTTGGCACTTC	TRBJ2-5	NA	TRBV21-1	NA	10
CASSLDLRGGYEQYF	TGTGCCAGCAGCTTGGATCTGAGGGGAGGGTACGAGCAGTACTTC	TRBJ2-7	NA	TRBV5-6	TRBD2	15
CASSFQRGGGQETQYF	TGTGCCAGCAGTTTCCAACGAGGCGGGGGGCAAGAGACCCAGTACTTC	TRBJ2-5	NA	TRBV6-5	TRBD2	16
CASSPFGGGNQETQYF	TGTGCCAGCAGCCCCTTTGGCGGGGGGAACCAAGAGACCCAGTACTTC	TRBJ2-5	NA	TRBV27	TRBD2	16
CASSQGHSNQPQHF	TGTGCCAGCAGCCAAGGGCACAGCAATCAGCCCCAGCATTTT	TRBJ1-5	NA	TRBV3-1/TRBV3-2	NA	14
CASSPGGLNTEAFF	TGTGCCAGCAGTCCAGGGGGACTGAACACTGAAGCTTTCTTT	TRBJ1-1	NA	TRBV6-2/TRBV6-3	TRBD1	14
CATSRERTGMSGELFF	TGTGCCACCAGCAGAGAACGGACAGGGATGTCCGGGGAGCTGTTTTTT	TRBJ2-2	NA	TRBV15	TRBD1	16
CASSQGFGGMNYGYTF	TGCGCCAGCAGCCAAGGTTTCGGAGGGATGAACTATGGCTACACCTTC	TRBJ1-2	NA	TRBV4-1	NA	16
CASSLPNEGGSVYEQYF	TGTGCCAGCAGCCTACCGAATGAGGGCGGGAGTGTCTACGAGCAGTACTTC	TRBJ2-7	NA	TRBV4-2	TRBD2	17
CASSTSADSDNEKLFF	TGTGCCAGTAGTACGAGTGCAGACAGCGATAATGAAAAACTGTTTTTT	TRBJ1-4	once	TRBV19	NA	16
CSASFHQDRSNQPQHF	TGCAGTGCTAGTTTCCACCAAGACAGGAGCAATCAGCCCCAGCATTTT	TRBJ1-5	NA	TRBV20-1	NA	16
CATPRLHQTEANSPLHF	TGTGCCACCCCGAGACTGCACCAGACAGAGGCTAATTCACCCCTCCACTTT	TRBJ1-6	once	TRBV27	NA	17
CAINTRQESYERQYF	TGTGCCATCAACACAAGACAGGAATCCTACGAGCGGCAGTACTTC	TRBJ2-7	once	TRBV10-3	NA	15
CASSQEFGGSLQETQYF	TGTGCCAGCAGCCAAGAGTTTGGGGGGAGCCTCCAAGAGACCCAGTACTTC	TRBJ2-5	NA	TRBV14	NA	17
CASSILTGVNSPLHF	TGCGCCAGCAGCATATTGACAGGGGTTAATTCACCCCTCCACTTT	TRBJ1-6	once	TRBV4-3	TRBD1	15
CASSYPGREGLQFF	TGTGCCAGCAGTTACCCTGGGCGGGAGGGCCTTCAGTTCTTC	TRBJ2-1	NA	TRBV6-5	TRBD2	14
CASSPGTAHNQPQHF	TGTGCCAGCAGTCCCGGGACAGCCCACAATCAGCCCCAGCATTTT	TRBJ1-5	once	TRBV28	TRBD1	15
CASSSGTGSGANVLTF	TGTGCCAGCAGCTCAGGGACAGGGTCCGGGGCCAACGTCCTGACTTTC	TRBJ2-6	NA	TRBV7-3	TRBD1	16
CASSSVRQGGWYEQYF	TGTGCCAGCAGCTCTGTACGACAGGGGGGGTGGTACGAGCAGTACTTC	TRBJ2-7	NA	TRBV11-2	TRBD1	16
CASSLAEGPNTEAFF	TGTGCCAGCAGCTTAGCGGAGGGGCCGAACACTGAAGCTTTCTTT	TRBJ1-1	NA	TRBV7-6	NA	15
CASSPPGSNYGYTF	TGTGCCAGCTCACCACCGGGCAGTAACTATGGCTACACCTTC	TRBJ1-2	once	TRBV18	NA	14
CASSLIVDRTGNEQFF	TGTGCCAGCAGCTTGATAGTCGACCGGACGGGAAATGAGCAGTTCTTC	TRBJ2-1	NA	TRBV7-3	NA	16
CASSNKGQGGSMDYGYTF	TGCGCCAGCAGCAATAAGGGACAGGGGGGCTCTATGGACTATGGCTACACCTTC	TRBJ1-2	NA	TRBV5-1	TRBD1	18
CASSFASSYEQYF	TGTGCCAGCAGCTTTGCTAGCTCCTACGAGCAGTACTTC	TRBJ2-7	NA	TRBV11-2	NA	13